This is a list of T cell receptor beta chains from one sample in a study of regulatory T cells in long-lasting Graves disease. Via MiXCR, TCRdb re-called the multiplex PCR reads, giving one row per CDR3 protein. Of 500,000 to 700,000 distinct CDR3 sequences in the sample, 30% were seen once. The material was peripheral blood mononuclear cells (PBMCs), obtained when the disease was refractory, from a patient treated with antithyroid drugs. These receptors came from a female donor with Graves disease. Both conserved end residues are part of each CDR3. A D gene is named only where the DNA matches it firmly. Clone size appears in some rows only: once, few, many, or a class for an expanded clone.

D gene: .
V gene: TRBV3-1
clone size: few
J gene: TRBJ1-5
CDR3 protein: CASSHADSQPQHF
CDR3 DNA: TGTGCCAGCAGCCACGCGGACAGTCAGCCCCAGCATTTT

D gene: TRBD1
V gene: TRBV6-2/TRBV6-3
clone size: .
J gene: TRBJ2-6
CDR3 protein: CASSTRDRTFSGANVLTF
CDR3 DNA: TGTGCCAGCAGTACACGGGACAGGACCTTCTCTGGGGCCAACGTCCTGACTTTC

D gene: TRBD2
V gene: TRBV11-2
clone size: few
J gene: TRBJ2-1
CDR3 protein: CASSPGRGTSGRPYNEQFF
CDR3 DNA: TGTGCCAGCAGCCCAGGGAGGGGGACTAGCGGGAGGCCCTACAATGAGCAGTTCTTC

D gene: .
V gene: TRBV19
clone size: .
J gene: TRBJ2-5
CDR3 protein: CASSIGGWTETQYF
CDR3 DNA: TGTGCCAGTAGTATCGGGGGTTGGACGGAGACCCAGTACTTC

D gene: TRBD1
V gene: TRBV27
clone size: many
J gene: TRBJ2-5
CDR3 protein: CASSHTGGEETQYF
CDR3 DNA: TGTGCCAGCAGTCATACAGGGGGAGAAGAGACCCAGTACTTC

D gene: .
V gene: TRBV6-5
clone size: .
J gene: TRBJ1-5
CDR3 protein: CASSYSALSRGNQPQHF
CDR3 DNA: TGTGCCAGCAGTTACTCGGCGTTATCCAGAGGCAATCAGCCCCAGCATTTT

D gene: TRBD1
V gene: TRBV4-1
clone size: .
J gene: TRBJ1-2
CDR3 protein: CASSQEWTGRLGYTF
CDR3 DNA: TGCGCCAGCAGCCAAGAATGGACAGGGAGGCTTGGCTACACCTTC

D gene: .
V gene: TRBV9
clone size: .
J gene: TRBJ2-7
CDR3 protein: CASSVGVSGSYEQYF
CDR3 DNA: TGTGCCAGCAGCGTAGGCGTTAGCGGCTCCTACGAGCAGTACTTC

D gene: .
V gene: TRBV12-3/TRBV12-4
clone size: many
J gene: TRBJ1-4
CDR3 protein: CASTRDTTLRNEKLFF
CDR3 DNA: TGTGCCAGCACTCGGGACACCACCCTCCGGAATGAAAAACTGTTTTTT

D gene: .
V gene: TRBV15
clone size: many
J gene: TRBJ1-1
CDR3 protein: CATSRDRANTEAFF
CDR3 DNA: TGTGCCACCAGCAGAGACAGGGCGAACACTGAAGCTTTCTTT

D gene: .
V gene: TRBV15
clone size: .
J gene: TRBJ1-5
CDR3 protein: CATSRDRGYSNQPQHF
CDR3 DNA: TGTGCCACCAGCAGAGATCGAGGTTATAGCAATCAGCCCCAGCATTTT

D gene: .
V gene: TRBV6-5
clone size: few
J gene: TRBJ2-6
CDR3 protein: CASSWESPSGANVLTF
CDR3 DNA: TGTGCCAGCAGTTGGGAGTCCCCCTCTGGGGCCAACGTCCTGACTTTC

D gene: .
V gene: TRBV28
clone size: many
J gene: TRBJ1-5
CDR3 protein: CASSSFRGFRNQPQHF
CDR3 DNA: TGTGCCAGCAGTTCATTTAGGGGGTTTCGAAATCAGCCCCAGCATTTT

D gene: .
V gene: TRBV7-9
clone size: .
J gene: TRBJ2-7
CDR3 protein: CASSYIYGAKGYEQYF
CDR3 DNA: TGTGCCAGCAGCTACATTTATGGGGCCAAGGGCTACGAGCAGTACTTC

D gene: TRBD1
V gene: TRBV5-1
clone size: few
J gene: TRBJ1-1
CDR3 protein: CASSPDRGLDTEAFF
CDR3 DNA: TGCGCCAGCAGCCCGGACAGGGGGTTAGACACTGAAGCTTTCTTT

D gene: .
V gene: TRBV7-6
clone size: .
J gene: TRBJ2-5
CDR3 protein: CASSTLGRQETQYF
CDR3 DNA: TGTGCCAGCAGCACGCTGGGACGGCAAGAGACCCAGTACTTC

D gene: TRBD1
V gene: TRBV19
clone size: .
J gene: TRBJ1-5
CDR3 protein: CASTLTGGSNQPQHF
CDR3 DNA: TGTGCCAGTACCCTGACAGGGGGCAGCAATCAGCCCCAGCATTTT

D gene: TRBD1
V gene: TRBV5-6
clone size: .
J gene: TRBJ1-5
CDR3 protein: CASSRQGRENQPQHF
CDR3 DNA: TGTGCCAGCAGCCGACAGGGAAGGGAGAATCAGCCCCAGCATTTT

D gene: TRBD1
V gene: TRBV4-1
clone size: .
J gene: TRBJ1-3
CDR3 protein: CASSQVTGVGNTIYF
CDR3 DNA: TGCGCCAGCAGCCAAGTGACAGGGGTTGGAAACACCATATATTTT

D gene: .
V gene: TRBV7-2
clone size: .
J gene: TRBJ2-2
CDR3 protein: CASSLYLGGELFF
CDR3 DNA: TGTGCCAGCAGCTTATATTTGGGCGGGGAGCTGTTTTTT

D gene: .
V gene: TRBV3-1
clone size: many
J gene: TRBJ1-1
CDR3 protein: CASSPGYKGTEAFF
CDR3 DNA: TGTGCCAGCAGCCCCGGATATAAAGGGACTGAAGCTTTCTTT

D gene: .
V gene: TRBV20-1
clone size: .
J gene: TRBJ2-7
CDR3 protein: CSARAPRGHEQYF
CDR3 DNA: TGCAGTGCTAGAGCCCCCAGGGGCCACGAGCAGTACTTC

D gene: .
V gene: TRBV25-1
clone size: .
J gene: TRBJ2-2
CDR3 protein: CASSVGTDTGELFF
CDR3 DNA: TGTGCCAGCAGTGTGGGGACGGACACCGGGGAGCTGTTTTTT

D gene: .
V gene: TRBV6-2/TRBV6-3
clone size: many
J gene: TRBJ1-2
CDR3 protein: CASSYKGEGYTF
CDR3 DNA: TGTGCCAGCAGTTACAAGGGGGAAGGCTACACCTTC

D gene: TRBD2
V gene: TRBV11-2
clone size: .
J gene: TRBJ2-2
CDR3 protein: CASSRSGTRTGELFF
CDR3 DNA: TGTGCCAGCAGCCGCAGCGGGACCCGCACCGGGGAGCTGTTTTTT

D gene: .
V gene: TRBV28
clone size: .
J gene: TRBJ1-5
CDR3 protein: CASTAPFAPQHF
CDR3 DNA: TGTGCCAGCACCGCCCCCTTTGCGCCCCAGCATTTT

D gene: .
V gene: TRBV10-3
clone size: many
J gene: TRBJ2-7
CDR3 protein: CAIRGSSYEQYF
CDR3 DNA: TGTGCCATCCGGGGCAGCTCCTACGAGCAGTACTTC

D gene: TRBD1
V gene: TRBV6-5
clone size: .
J gene: TRBJ2-7
CDR3 protein: CASSSRDSEQQYF
CDR3 DNA: TGTGCCAGCAGTTCTCGGGACAGCGAGCAGCAGTACTTC

D gene: TRBD1
V gene: TRBV5-4
clone size: few
J gene: TRBJ1-2
CDR3 protein: CASSPTGDRGYTF
CDR3 DNA: TGTGCCAGCAGCCCCACAGGGGATAGGGGCTACACCTTC

D gene: TRBD1
V gene: TRBV6-1
clone size: .
J gene: TRBJ1-2
CDR3 protein: CASSEGDSLYGYTF
CDR3 DNA: TGTGCCAGCAGTGAAGGGGACAGCCTATATGGCTACACCTTC

D gene: .
V gene: TRBV27
clone size: .
J gene: TRBJ1-1
CDR3 protein: CASRATHGANTEAFF
CDR3 DNA: TGTGCCAGCAGAGCAACCCACGGGGCGAACACTGAAGCTTTCTTT

D gene: .
V gene: TRBV12-3/TRBV12-4
clone size: few
J gene: TRBJ1-4
CDR3 protein: CASGATGGNEKLFF
CDR3 DNA: TGTGCCAGCGGGGCGACAGGTGGAAATGAAAAACTGTTTTTT

D gene: .
V gene: TRBV6-5
clone size: .
J gene: TRBJ1-3
CDR3 protein: CASSYGAAGAGNTIYF
CDR3 DNA: TGTGCCAGCAGTTATGGGGCCGCGGGGGCGGGAAACACCATATATTTT

D gene: .
V gene: TRBV5-4
clone size: .
J gene: TRBJ1-2
CDR3 protein: CASSLVRGSNYGYTF
CDR3 DNA: TGTGCCAGCAGCTTGGTTCGCGGATCTAACTATGGCTACACCTTC

D gene: .
V gene: TRBV20-1
clone size: few
J gene: TRBJ2-5
CDR3 protein: CSAELAGLQETQYF
CDR3 DNA: TGCAGTGCTGAGCTAGCAGGACTCCAAGAGACCCAGTACTTC

D gene: .
V gene: TRBV29-1
clone size: few
J gene: TRBJ1-2
CDR3 protein: CSVKVVGGYTF
CDR3 DNA: TGCAGCGTTAAGGTAGTGGGTGGCTACACCTTC

D gene: TRBD2
V gene: TRBV20-1
clone size: .
J gene: TRBJ2-5
CDR3 protein: CSAIVAGGQETQYF
CDR3 DNA: TGCAGTGCTATCGTAGCGGGAGGGCAAGAGACCCAGTACTTC